This T cell receptor beta chain was captured in a study of response to subunit inactivated influenza vaccine. The CDR3 contains 15 residues. The germline V gene has CDR1 SGHVS and CDR2 FNYEAQ. J was trimmed by 2 bases and V by 6 bases; bases with no gene match: 8. TCRdb reprocessed the RT-PCR reads with MiXCR, giving one entry per CDR3 protein. The sample holds about 170,000 distinct CDR3 sequences; roughly 12% are singletons and the top ten take about 29%. These data are also associated with another study on T cells expressing NK-cell markers. According to that study: Production of TCR beta cDNA relied on 5'RACE template switching with UMIs.

This chain uses TRBV7-6 with TRBJ2-5; 8 bases map to TRBD1. Sample: CD8+ T cells sorted from PBMCs, taken roughly 12 days after vaccination. This clonotype was obtained from a man aged 50 to 59 who received an inactivated influenza vaccine. The CDR3 spells CASRPDRALQETQYF. CDR3 nucleotide sequence: TGTGCCAGCAGACCGGACAGGGCCCTTCAAGAGACCCAGTACTTC.